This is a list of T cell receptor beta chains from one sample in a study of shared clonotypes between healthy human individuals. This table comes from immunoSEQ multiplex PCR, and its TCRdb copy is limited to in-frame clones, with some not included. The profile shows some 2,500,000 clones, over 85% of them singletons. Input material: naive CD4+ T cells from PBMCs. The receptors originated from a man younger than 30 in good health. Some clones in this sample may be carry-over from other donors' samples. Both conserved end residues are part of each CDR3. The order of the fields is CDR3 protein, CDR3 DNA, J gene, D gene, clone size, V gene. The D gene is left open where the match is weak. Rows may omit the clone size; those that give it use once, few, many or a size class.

CATSQGATREKLFF,TGTGCCACCAGCCAGGGGGCTACTCGGGAAAAACTGTTTTTT,TRBJ1-4,TRBD1,NA,TRBV15
CASSPQGSTEAFF,TGTGCCAGCTCACCACAGGGTTCCACTGAAGCTTTCTTT,TRBJ1-1,NA,NA,TRBV18
CASSQNRALSGNTIYF,TGTGCCAGCAGCCAGAACAGGGCTCTCTCTGGAAACACCATATATTTT,TRBJ1-3,NA,once,TRBV14
CASSRQSNQPQHF,TGTGCCAGCAGTAGACAGAGCAATCAGCCCCAGCATTTT,TRBJ1-5,NA,few,TRBV2
CASSAGLAGGYTDTQYF,TGCGCCAGCAGCGCGGGACTAGCGGGGGGTTACACAGATACGCAGTATTTT,TRBJ2-3,TRBD2,NA,TRBV5-1
CASSFDSPYSGANVLTF,TGTGCCAGCAGCTTTGACAGCCCGTACTCTGGGGCCAACGTCCTGACTTTC,TRBJ2-6,NA,NA,TRBV11-3
CASRTGTSGNNEQFF,TGTGCCAGCAGGACGGGGACTAGCGGCAACAATGAGCAGTTCTTC,TRBJ2-1,TRBD2,NA,TRBV2
CATSRGDSYEQYF,TGTGCCACCAGCAGGGGGGACTCCTACGAGCAGTACTTC,TRBJ2-7,NA,NA,TRBV15
CASSLSRRSYEQYF,TGCGCCAGCAGCTTGTCTAGAAGATCCTACGAGCAGTACTTC,TRBJ2-7,NA,NA,TRBV5-1
CASGQGGYQPQHF,TGTGCCAGCGGACAAGGGGGGTATCAGCCCCAGCATTTT,TRBJ1-5,NA,NA,TRBV2
CASSLLSPNQPQHF,TGTGCCAGCAGTTTATTGAGTCCCAATCAGCCCCAGCATTTT,TRBJ1-5,NA,NA,TRBV28
CASSKRRLETQYF,TGTGCCAGCAGTAAGCGCCGTCTGGAGACCCAGTACTTC,TRBJ2-5,NA,once,TRBV27
CASRYYNEQFF,TGTGCCAGTCGGTATTACAATGAGCAGTTCTTC,TRBJ2-1,NA,NA,TRBV27
CASSPSPLSQETQYF,TGTGCCAGCAGCCCCAGCCCCCTCAGCCAAGAGACCCAGTACTTC,TRBJ2-5,NA,NA,TRBV9
CASSLRGLASNEQFF,TGTGCCAGCAGTCTCCGGGGACTAGCGTCCAATGAGCAGTTCTTC,TRBJ2-1,TRBD2,NA,TRBV27
CASSFGSGRASANEQFF,TGTGCCAGCAGCTTCGGTAGCGGGAGGGCTAGTGCGAATGAGCAGTTCTTC,TRBJ2-1,TRBD2,NA,TRBV11-2
CASRRGRTGELFF,TGTGCCAGCAGAAGAGGACGAACCGGGGAGCTGTTTTTT,TRBJ2-2,NA,NA,TRBV2
CASSGGGRFTGELFF,TGTGCCAGCAGTGGGGGCGGGAGGTTCACCGGGGAGCTGTTTTTT,TRBJ2-2,TRBD2,NA,TRBV2
CAWRLGSGNTIYF,TGTGCCTGGCGCTTAGGGTCTGGAAACACCATATATTTT,TRBJ1-3,NA,NA,TRBV30
CASSGQGGSEKLFF,TGTGCCAGCAGTGGACAGGGGGGAAGTGAAAAACTGTTTTTT,TRBJ1-4,TRBD1,NA,TRBV2
CASSGPDRGREQYF,TGTGCCAGCAGTGGACCAGACAGGGGGCGAGAGCAGTACTTC,TRBJ2-7,TRBD1,NA,TRBV6-1
CAWRSQGAQGGYTF,TGTGCCTGGAGAAGTCAGGGGGCGCAGGGGGGCTACACCTTC,TRBJ1-2,TRBD1,NA,TRBV30
CASSSLGQGHEQYF,TGTGCCAGTAGCTCTTTAGGACAGGGCCACGAGCAGTACTTC,TRBJ2-7,TRBD1,NA,TRBV19
CASSHHWGGGPQYF,TGTGCCAGCAGCCACCACTGGGGGGGAGGGCCCCAGTATTTT,TRBJ2-3,TRBD2,NA,TRBV5-8
CASSLVMVTGINTGELFF,TGTGCCAGCAGCTTAGTTATGGTGACAGGGATTAACACCGGGGAGCTGTTTTTT,TRBJ2-2,TRBD1,NA,TRBV7-2
CASSEVGVGANVLTF,TGTGCCAGCAGTGAGGTGGGGGTCGGGGCCAACGTCCTGACTTTC,TRBJ2-6,NA,NA,TRBV6-1
CASRDDRTYGYTF,TGTGCCAGCAGGGACGACAGGACCTATGGCTACACCTTC,TRBJ1-2,NA,NA,TRBV27
CASSLVAGSAGELFF,TGCGCCAGCAGCTTGGTGGCTGGGTCCGCCGGGGAGCTGTTTTTT,TRBJ2-2,NA,NA,TRBV5-1
CASSFPGQGAYEQYF,TGTGCCAGCAGTTTTCCTGGACAGGGGGCCTACGAGCAGTACTTC,TRBJ2-7,TRBD1,NA,TRBV28
CASSQVGSRNSPLHF,TGCGCCAGCAGCCAAGTGGGCTCCAGAAATTCACCCCTCCACTTT,TRBJ1-6,NA,NA,TRBV4-1
CASSPGQGPYGYTF,TGTGCCAGCTCACCGGGACAGGGGCCCTATGGCTACACCTTC,TRBJ1-2,TRBD1,NA,TRBV18
CASSWGGAQETQYF,TGTGCCAGCAGCTGGGGCGGTGCCCAAGAGACCCAGTACTTC,TRBJ2-5,NA,NA,TRBV7-3
CASSYRGWGGSQPQHF,TGTGCCAGCAGCTATCGAGGGTGGGGGGGAAGTCAGCCCCAGCATTTT,TRBJ1-5,NA,NA,TRBV27
CASSQGNRVTYEQYF,TGTGCCAGCAGCCAAGGTAATCGGGTTACCTACGAGCAGTACTTC,TRBJ2-7,NA,once,TRBV14
CASSLDPGQSAYEQYF,TGTGCCAGCAGCTTGGATCCGGGACAGAGCGCCTACGAGCAGTACTTC,TRBJ2-7,TRBD1,NA,TRBV5-4
CASSEAGTHLDNEQFF,TGTGCCAGCAGTGAAGCAGGGACCCATCTAGACAATGAGCAGTTCTTC,TRBJ2-1,NA,NA,TRBV2
CASSKAPVYGYTF,TGCGCCAGCAGTAAGGCCCCCGTATATGGCTACACCTTC,TRBJ1-2,NA,NA,TRBV5-1
CASSSTGGTYNEQFF,TGTGCCAGCAGCTCCACAGGAGGGACCTACAATGAGCAGTTCTTC,TRBJ2-1,NA,NA,TRBV7-2
CASRAGTSLTDTQYF,TGTGCCAGCAGGGCCGGGACTTCCCTCACAGATACGCAGTATTTT,TRBJ2-3,NA,NA,TRBV6-1
CASSLWGVGSGYTF,TGTGCCAGCAGTTTGTGGGGCGTGGGTTCTGGCTACACCTTC,TRBJ1-2,NA,once,TRBV27
CASSQNRGNQPQHF,TGTGCCAGCAGCCAGAACAGGGGCAATCAGCCCCAGCATTTT,TRBJ1-5,NA,NA,TRBV11-2
CASSPGGDYGYTF,TGTGCCAGCAGCCCAGGCGGGGACTATGGCTACACCTTC,TRBJ1-2,NA,few,TRBV28
CASSWPRAVEAFF,TGTGCCAGCAGTTGGCCCCGGGCAGTTGAAGCTTTCTTT,TRBJ1-1,NA,NA,TRBV28
CASSSYRDRGGYTF,TGTGCCAGCAGTTCATACCGGGACCGCGGTGGCTACACCTTC,TRBJ1-2,NA,NA,TRBV27
CASSTLTGTYGYTF,TGTGCCAGCAGCACACTGACAGGTACCTATGGCTACACCTTC,TRBJ1-2,NA,NA,TRBV5-6
CASSLGSRGLYNEQFF,TGTGCCAGCAGCTTGGGCAGCAGGGGACTCTACAATGAGCAGTTCTTC,TRBJ2-1,NA,NA,TRBV5-4
CASSPGAPSSGNTIYF,TGTGCCAGCAGCCCCGGGGCCCCGAGCTCTGGAAACACCATATATTTT,TRBJ1-3,NA,NA,TRBV7-9